The clone carrying this T cell receptor beta chain showed up just a few times. What it recognizes is unknown. Every isolated RNA sample was fully reverse transcribed, so sequencing captured expressed TCRB transcripts. Sequenced by immunoSEQ multiplex PCR; TCRdb stores in-frame clones only, minus some. There are about 900,000 clones in the sample; about 17% occur only once, and roughly 0.025% lies in the top ten. This sample stems from a study of beta chain features in type 1 diabetes. Study-level findings and limits: The naive, central memory and Treg TCRB repertoires of patients appeared to be more similar to one another than those of healthy donors.

V was trimmed by 1 base and J by 7 bases, leaving 8 bases between them. CDR1 and CDR2 (germline): MNHEY, SMNVEV (reference sequence). There are 13 residues in the CDR3. The V call is TRBV27, the J call TRBJ2-1; D unclear. This TCR was recovered from a young woman in good health. Sample: naive CD4+ T cells from blood. This CDR3 is CASSLWTQNEQFF. DNA for the CDR3: TGTGCCAGCAGTTTATGGACCCAGAATGAGCAGTTCTTC.